The present entry profiles one T cell receptor (beta chain) with its context. This entry belongs to a study of blood T cell repertoires in COVID-19. The CDR3 sequence is 13 residues long. Germline V lookup: CDR1 SGHTA, CDR2 FQGTGA. V lost 5 bases, J lost 5 bases, and 1 base stayed unmatched. Repertoires were generated with immunoSEQ multiplex PCR, while TCRdb's copy carries only in-frame clones and drops some. The data contain roughly 500,000 clones, approximately 83% of them singletons. The origin of this receptor is a human donor in a cohort sampled during active COVID-19. The chain is built from TRBV7-3 and TRBJ2-1; 9 nucleotides match TRBD1. The sequencing sample was made of peripheral blood. CDR3 amino acids: CASSRQGDNEQFF. In nucleotides, the CDR3 is TGTGCCAGCAGCCGACAGGGGGACAATGAGCAGTTCTTC.